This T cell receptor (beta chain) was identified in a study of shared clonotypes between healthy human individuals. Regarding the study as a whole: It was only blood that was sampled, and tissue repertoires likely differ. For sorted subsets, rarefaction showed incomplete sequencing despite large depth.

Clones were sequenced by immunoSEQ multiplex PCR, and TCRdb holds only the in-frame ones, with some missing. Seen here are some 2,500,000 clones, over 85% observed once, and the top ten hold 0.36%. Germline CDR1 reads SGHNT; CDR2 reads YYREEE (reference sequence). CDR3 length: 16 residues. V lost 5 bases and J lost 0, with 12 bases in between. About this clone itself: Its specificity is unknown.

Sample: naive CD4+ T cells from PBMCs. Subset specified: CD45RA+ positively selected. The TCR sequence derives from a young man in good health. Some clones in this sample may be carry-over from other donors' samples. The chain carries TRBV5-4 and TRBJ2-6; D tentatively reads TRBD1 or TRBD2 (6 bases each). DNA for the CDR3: TGTGCCAGCAGACCCGGAGGGGGCTCTGGGGCCAACGTCCTGACTTTC. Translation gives CASRPGGGSGANVLTF. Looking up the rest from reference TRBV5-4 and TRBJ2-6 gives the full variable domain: ETGVTQSPTHLIKTRGQQVTLRCSSQSGHNTVSWYQQALGQGPQFIFQYYREEENGRGNFPPRFSGLQFPNYSSELNVNALELDDSALYLCASRPGGGSGANVLTFGAGSRLTVL.